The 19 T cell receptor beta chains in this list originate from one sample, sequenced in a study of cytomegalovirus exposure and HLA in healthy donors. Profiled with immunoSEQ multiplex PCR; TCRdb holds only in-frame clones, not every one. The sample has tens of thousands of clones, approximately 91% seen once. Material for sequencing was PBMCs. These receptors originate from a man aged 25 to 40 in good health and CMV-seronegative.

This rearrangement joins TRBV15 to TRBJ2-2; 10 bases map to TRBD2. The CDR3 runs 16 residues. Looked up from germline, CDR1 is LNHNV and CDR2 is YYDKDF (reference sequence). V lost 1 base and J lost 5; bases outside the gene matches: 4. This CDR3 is CATSRALAGLTGELFF. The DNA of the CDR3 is TGTGCCACCAGCAGAGCACTAGCGGGGCTGACCGGGGAGCTGTTTTTT.

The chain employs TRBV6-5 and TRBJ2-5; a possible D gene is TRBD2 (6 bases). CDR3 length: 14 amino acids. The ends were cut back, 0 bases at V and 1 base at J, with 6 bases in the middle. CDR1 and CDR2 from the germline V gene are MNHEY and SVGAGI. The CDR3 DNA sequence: TGTGCCAGCAGTTACTCGGGGGGCCAAGAGACCCAGTACTTC. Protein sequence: CASSYSGGQETQYF.

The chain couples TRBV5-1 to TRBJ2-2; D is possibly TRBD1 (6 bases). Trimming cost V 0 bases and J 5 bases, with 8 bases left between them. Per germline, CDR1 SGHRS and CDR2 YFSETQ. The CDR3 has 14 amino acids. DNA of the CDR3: TGCGCCAGCAGCTTGGTAGGGGGAACCGGGGAGCTGTTTTTT. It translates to CASSLVGGTGELFF.

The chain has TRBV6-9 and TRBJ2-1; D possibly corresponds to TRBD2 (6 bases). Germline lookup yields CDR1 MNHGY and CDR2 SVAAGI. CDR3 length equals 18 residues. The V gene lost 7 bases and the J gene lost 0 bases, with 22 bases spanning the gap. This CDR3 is CASTRRDGQFDSYNEQFF. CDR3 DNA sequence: TGTGCCAGCACCCGGAGGGACGGTCAATTCGACTCCTACAATGAGCAGTTCTTC.

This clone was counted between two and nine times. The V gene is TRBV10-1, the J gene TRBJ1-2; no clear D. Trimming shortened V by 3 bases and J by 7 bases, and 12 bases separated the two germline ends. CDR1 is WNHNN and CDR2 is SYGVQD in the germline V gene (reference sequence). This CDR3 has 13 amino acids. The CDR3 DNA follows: TGCGCCAGCAGTGATCCGGGAGAAGGTGGCTACACCTTC. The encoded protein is CASSDPGEGGYTF.

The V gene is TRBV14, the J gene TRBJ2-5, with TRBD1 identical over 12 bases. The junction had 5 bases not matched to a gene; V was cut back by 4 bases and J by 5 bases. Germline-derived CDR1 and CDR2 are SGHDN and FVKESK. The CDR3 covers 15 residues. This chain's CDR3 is CASSLGTGGLETQYF. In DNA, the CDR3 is TGTGCCAGCAGCCTGGGGACAGGGGGCTTGGAGACCCAGTACTTC.

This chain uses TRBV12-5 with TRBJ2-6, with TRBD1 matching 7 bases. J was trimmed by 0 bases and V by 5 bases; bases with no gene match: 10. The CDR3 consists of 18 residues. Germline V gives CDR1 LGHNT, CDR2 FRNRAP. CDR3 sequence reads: CASGLDRTGNSGANVLTF. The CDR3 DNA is TGTGCTAGTGGTCTCGACCGGACAGGTAACTCTGGGGCCAACGTCCTGACTTTC. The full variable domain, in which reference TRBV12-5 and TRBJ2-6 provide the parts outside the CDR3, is DARVTQTPRHKVTEMGQEVTMRCQPILGHNTVFWYRQTMMQGLELLAYFRNRAPLDDSGMPKDRFSAEMPDATLATLKIQPSEPRDSAVYFCASGLDRTGNSGANVLTFGAGSRLTVL.

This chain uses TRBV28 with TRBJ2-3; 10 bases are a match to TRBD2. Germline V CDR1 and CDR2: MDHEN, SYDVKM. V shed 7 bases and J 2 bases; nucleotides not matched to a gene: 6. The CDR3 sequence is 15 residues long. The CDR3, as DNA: TGTGCCAGCATTGAAGCGGGGGGGTTCACAGATACGCAGTATTTT. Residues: CASIEAGGFTDTQYF.

The DNA for the CDR3 is TGTGCCACCTTTGGGCAGGGGGTTTACGAGCAGTACTTC. Protein sequence: CATFGQGVYEQYF. The chain has TRBV6-1 and TRBJ2-7, with TRBD1 matching over 7 bases. This CDR3 comprises 13 residues. V gave up 10 bases and J gave up 4 bases; unmatched junction bases: 10. Germline V gene lookup returns CDR1 MNHNS and CDR2 SASEGT.

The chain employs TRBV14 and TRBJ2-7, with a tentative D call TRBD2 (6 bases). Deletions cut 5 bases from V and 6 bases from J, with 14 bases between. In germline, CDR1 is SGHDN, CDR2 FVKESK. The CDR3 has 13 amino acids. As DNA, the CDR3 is TGTGCCAGCAGCACCATGAGGAGGGCCGAGCAGTACTTC. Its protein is CASSTMRRAEQYF.

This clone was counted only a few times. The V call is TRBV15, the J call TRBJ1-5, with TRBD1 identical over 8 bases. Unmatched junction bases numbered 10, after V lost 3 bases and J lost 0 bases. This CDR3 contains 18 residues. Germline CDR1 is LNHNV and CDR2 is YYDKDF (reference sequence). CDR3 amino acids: CATSSWTGIIDSNQPQHF. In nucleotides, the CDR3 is TGTGCCACCAGCAGCTGGACAGGGATCATAGATAGCAATCAGCCCCAGCATTTT.

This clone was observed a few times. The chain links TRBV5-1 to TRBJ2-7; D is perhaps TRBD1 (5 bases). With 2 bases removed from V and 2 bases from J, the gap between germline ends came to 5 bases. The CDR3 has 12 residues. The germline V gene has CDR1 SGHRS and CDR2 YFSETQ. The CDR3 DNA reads TGCGCCAGCAGCTTAGGGGCCTACGAGCAGTACTTC. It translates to CASSLGAYEQYF.

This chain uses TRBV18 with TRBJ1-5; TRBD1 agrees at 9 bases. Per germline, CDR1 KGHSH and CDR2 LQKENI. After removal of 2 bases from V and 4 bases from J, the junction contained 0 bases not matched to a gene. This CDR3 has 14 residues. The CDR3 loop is CASSPGQGNQPQHF. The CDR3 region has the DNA TGTGCCAGCTCACCAGGACAGGGGAATCAGCCCCAGCATTTT.

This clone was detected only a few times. The CDR3 reads CASSSTGTALYEQYF. In nucleotides, the CDR3 is TGTGCCAGCAGCAGCACCGGGACAGCTCTCTACGAGCAGTACTTC. The chain employs TRBV28 and TRBJ2-7; TRBD1 agrees at 7 bases. CDR3 length equals 15 residues. CDR1 is MDHEN, CDR2 SYDVKM, per germline. With V trimmed by 6 bases and J by 3 bases, 11 bases remained unmatched.

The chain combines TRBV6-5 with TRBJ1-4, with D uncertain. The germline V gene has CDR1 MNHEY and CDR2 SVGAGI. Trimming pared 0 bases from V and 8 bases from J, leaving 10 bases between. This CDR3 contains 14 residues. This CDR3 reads CASSYSTGSEKLFF. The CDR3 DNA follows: TGTGCCAGCAGTTACTCGACGGGGTCGGAAAAACTGTTTTTT.

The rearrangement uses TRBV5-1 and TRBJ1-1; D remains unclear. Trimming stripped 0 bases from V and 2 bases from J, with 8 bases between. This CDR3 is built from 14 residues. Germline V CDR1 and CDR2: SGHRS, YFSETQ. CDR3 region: CASSLDRANTEAFF. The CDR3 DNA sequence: TGCGCCAGCAGCTTGGACAGAGCTAACACTGAAGCTTTCTTT.

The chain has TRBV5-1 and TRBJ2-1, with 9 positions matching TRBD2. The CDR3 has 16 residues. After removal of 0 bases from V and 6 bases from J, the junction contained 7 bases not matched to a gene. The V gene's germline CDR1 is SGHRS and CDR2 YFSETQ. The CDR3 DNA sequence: TGCGCCAGCAGCTTGGTTGGGGCGGGGGGGCCCAATGAGCAGTTCTTC. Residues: CASSLVGAGGPNEQFF.

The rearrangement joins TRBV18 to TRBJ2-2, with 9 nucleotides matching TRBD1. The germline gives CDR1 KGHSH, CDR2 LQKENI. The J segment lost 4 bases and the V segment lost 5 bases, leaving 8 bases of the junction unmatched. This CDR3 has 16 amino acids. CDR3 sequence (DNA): TGTGCCAGCTCATCCGGGACAGGGAGTATCACCGGGGAGCTGTTTTTT. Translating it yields CASSSGTGSITGELFF.

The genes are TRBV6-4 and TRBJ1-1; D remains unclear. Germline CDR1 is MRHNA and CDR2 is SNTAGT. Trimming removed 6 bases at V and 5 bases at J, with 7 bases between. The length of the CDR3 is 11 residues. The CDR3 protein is CASRSGTEAFF. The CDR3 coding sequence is TGTGCCAGCAGGAGCGGAACTGAAGCTTTCTTT.